These T cell receptor beta chains were read from a single sample in a study of blood T cell repertoires in COVID-19. Assay: immunoSEQ multiplex PCR; the TCRdb copy retains only in-frame clones and omits some. The sample shows some 230,000 clones, around 89% of them seen only once. The sample taken for sequencing was PBMCs or T cells enriched from blood (not recorded which). All receptors come from a woman aged 18-35 years in a cohort exposed to, infected with or recovered from COVID-19 (not recorded which). CDR3s leave out the opening cysteine and the closing phenylalanine or tryptophan.

v_call | cdr3_aa
TRBV5-1 | ASSLMTGDQETQY
TRBV5-1 | ASSLTTDYGYT
TRBV29-1 | SVDEREGLAGELF
TRBV5-1 | ASSRDSRNIQY
TRBV9 | ASSKAALPDTEAF
TRBV11-2 | ASSSLQGRSNEQY
TRBV3-1/TRBV3-2 | ASSHRQGAVDT
TRBV7-8 | ASSLALGNTEAF
TRBV7-3 | ASSKPGLAANEQF
TRBV6-5 | ASSYPRGDGYT
TRBV6-5 | ASTNRGSNQPQH
TRBV11-2 | ASSSRVSGANVLT
TRBV2 | AGRGEGSPLH
TRBV28 | AHRREGNQPQH
TRBV27 | ASSPTGSRNEKLF
TRBV7-9 | ASSAERLGYT
TRBV16 | ASSQSGDDSLYGYT
TRBV18 | ASSPGTQNEKLF
TRBV19 | ASRTGTDTEAF
TRBV28 | ASSSAEGLPYNEQF
TRBV30 | AWSRDSHSPLH
TRBV7-9 | ASSLSHGTNGYT
TRBV5-1 | ASSLGLGGTGVDEQY
TRBV2 | ASTESGGAADTQY
TRBV6-1 | ASSEGRAVNSPLH
TRBV5-1 | ASIKDMNTEAF